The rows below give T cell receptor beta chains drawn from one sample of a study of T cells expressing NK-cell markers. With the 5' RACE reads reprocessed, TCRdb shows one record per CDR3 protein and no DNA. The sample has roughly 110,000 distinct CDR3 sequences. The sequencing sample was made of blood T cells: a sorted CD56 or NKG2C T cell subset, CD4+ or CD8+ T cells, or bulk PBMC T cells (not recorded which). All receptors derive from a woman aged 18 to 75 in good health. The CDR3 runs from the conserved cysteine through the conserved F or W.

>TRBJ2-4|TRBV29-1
CSVEGSRNIQYF
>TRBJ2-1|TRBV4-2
CASSSAGTTDEQFF
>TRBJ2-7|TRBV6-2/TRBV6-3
CASSTGTGGEQYF
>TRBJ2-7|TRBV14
CASSQTGSGVYEQYF
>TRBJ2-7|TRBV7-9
CASSHDWDPYEQYF
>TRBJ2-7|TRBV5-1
CASSLWTGFNYEQYF
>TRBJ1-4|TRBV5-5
CASSLAQPNEKLFF
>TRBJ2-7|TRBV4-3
CASRGGSSYEQYF
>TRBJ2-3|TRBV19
CASSISDRGTDTQYF
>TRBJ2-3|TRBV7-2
CASSHSGGYTDTQYF
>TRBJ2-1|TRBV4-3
CASSQEAGTETYNEQFF
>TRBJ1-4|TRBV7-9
CASSLPEDEKLFF
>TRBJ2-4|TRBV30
CAWSVRGITGTGRKDIQYF
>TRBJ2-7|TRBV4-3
CASSQDRDRSYEQYF
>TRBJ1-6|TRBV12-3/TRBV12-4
CASRDQWGSYNSPLHF
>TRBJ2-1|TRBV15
CATSPAIEQFF
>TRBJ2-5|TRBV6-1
CASSGGYQETQYF
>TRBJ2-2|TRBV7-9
CASSPQLTTGELFF
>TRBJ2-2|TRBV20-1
CSARSLDTGELFF
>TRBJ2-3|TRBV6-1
CASSTPGTIGDTQYF
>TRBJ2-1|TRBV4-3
CASSQDGLGSDEQFF
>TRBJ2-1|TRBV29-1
CSVAWTSSRGEQFF
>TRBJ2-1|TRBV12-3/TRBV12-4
CASRPGGAGSSYNEQFF
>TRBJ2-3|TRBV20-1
CSATHVGPTDTQYF
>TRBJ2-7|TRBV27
CASSSPPDGIIEQYF
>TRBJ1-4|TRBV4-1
CASTEGGADEKLFF
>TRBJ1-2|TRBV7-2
CASSLPRTEGDYGYTF
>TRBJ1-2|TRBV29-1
CSVDTGTGYSYGYTF
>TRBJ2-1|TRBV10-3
CAISETSSYNEQFF